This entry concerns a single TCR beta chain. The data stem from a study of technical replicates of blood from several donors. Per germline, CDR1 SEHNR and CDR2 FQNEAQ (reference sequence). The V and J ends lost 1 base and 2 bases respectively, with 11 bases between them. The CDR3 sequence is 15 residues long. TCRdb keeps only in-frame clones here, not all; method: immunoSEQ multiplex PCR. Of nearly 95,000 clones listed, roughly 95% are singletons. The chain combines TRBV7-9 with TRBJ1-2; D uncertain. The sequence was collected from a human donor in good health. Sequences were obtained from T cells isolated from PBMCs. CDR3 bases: TGTGCCAGCAGCTTAGAAGGAGGGTTCAACTATGGCTACACCTTC. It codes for CASSLEGGFNYGYTF. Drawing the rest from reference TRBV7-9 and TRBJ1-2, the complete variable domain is DTGVSQNPRHKITKRGQNVTFRCDPISEHNRLYWYRQTLGQGPEFLTYFQNEAQLEKSRLLSDRFSAERPKGSFSTLEIQRTEQGDSAMYLCASSLEGGFNYGYTFGSGTRLTVV.